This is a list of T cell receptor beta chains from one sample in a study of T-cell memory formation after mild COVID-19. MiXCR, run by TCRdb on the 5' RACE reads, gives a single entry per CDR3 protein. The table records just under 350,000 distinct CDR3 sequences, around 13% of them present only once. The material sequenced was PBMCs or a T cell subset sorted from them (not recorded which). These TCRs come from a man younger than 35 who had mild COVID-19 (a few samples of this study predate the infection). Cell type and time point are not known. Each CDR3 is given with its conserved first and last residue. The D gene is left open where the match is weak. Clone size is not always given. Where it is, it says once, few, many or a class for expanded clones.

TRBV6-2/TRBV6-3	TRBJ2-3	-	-	CASSHLLAGTDTQYF	TGTGCCAGCAGTCATCTCCTCGCTGGCACAGATACGCAGTATTTT
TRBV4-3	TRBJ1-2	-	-	CASSQDWREVRDESGYTF	TGCGCCAGCAGCCAAGATTGGCGAGAGGTCAGGGACGAGTCTGGCTACACCTTC
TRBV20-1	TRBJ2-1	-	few	CSARDGEQGIWEQFF	TGCAGTGCTAGAGATGGAGAACAGGGAATATGGGAGCAGTTCTTC
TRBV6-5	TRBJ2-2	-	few	CASSWTDLTGELFF	TGTGCCAGCAGTTGGACAGACCTTACCGGGGAGCTGTTTTTT
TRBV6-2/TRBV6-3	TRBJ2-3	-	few	CASSNPNTDTQYF	TGTGCCAGCAGTAACCCGAACACAGATACGCAGTATTTT
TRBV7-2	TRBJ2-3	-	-	CASSLVGSPTDTQYF	TGTGCCAGCAGCTTAGTCGGGTCACCCACAGATACGCAGTATTTT
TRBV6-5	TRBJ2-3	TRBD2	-	CASSYEPPSGTTDTQYF	TGTGCCAGCAGTTACGAGCCTCCTAGCGGGACCACAGATACGCAGTATTTT
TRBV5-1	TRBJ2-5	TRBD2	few	CASSLGTAGEETQYF	TGCGCCAGCAGCTTGGGGACAGCGGGGGAAGAGACCCAGTACTTC
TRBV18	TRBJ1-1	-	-	CASSPEAGVEAFF	TGTGCCAGCTCTCCAGAGGCAGGGGTTGAAGCTTTCTTT
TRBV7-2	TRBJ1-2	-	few	CASSSRETYGYTF	TGTGCCAGCAGTTCCCGGGAAACCTATGGCTACACCTTC
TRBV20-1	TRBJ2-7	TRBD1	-	CSAPGQGAYEQYF	TGCAGTGCACCGGGACAGGGGGCCTACGAGCAGTACTTC
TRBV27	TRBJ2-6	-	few	CASSLQGVISGANVLTF	TGTGCCAGCAGTTTACAGGGAGTTATCTCTGGGGCCAACGTCCTGACTTTC
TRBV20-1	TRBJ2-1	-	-	CSASYSVGNEQFF	TGCAGTGCTAGTTACAGCGTCGGGAATGAGCAGTTCTTC
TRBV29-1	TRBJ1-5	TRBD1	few	CSVVVTGGGNQPQHF	TGCAGCGTTGTAGTGACAGGGGGCGGGAATCAGCCCCAGCATTTT
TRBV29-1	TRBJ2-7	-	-	CSVQRPGGLNEQYF	TGCAGCGTCCAACGTCCCGGGGGTTTGAACGAGCAGTACTTC
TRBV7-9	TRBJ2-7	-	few	CASSLGTVPYEQYF	TGTGCCAGCAGCCTCGGAACGGTGCCCTACGAGCAGTACTTC
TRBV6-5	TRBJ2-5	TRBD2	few	CASSRTSAETQYF	TGTGCCAGCAGCCGGACTAGCGCGGAGACCCAGTACTTC
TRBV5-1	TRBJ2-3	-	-	CASSLLLSLTDTQYF	TGCGCCAGCAGCTTGCTATTGTCCCTCACAGATACGCAGTATTTT
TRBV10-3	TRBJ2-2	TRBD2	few	CAIKGLAGSGELFF	TGTGCCATCAAAGGACTAGCGGGGTCGGGGGAGCTGTTTTTT
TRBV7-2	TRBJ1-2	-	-	CASSFGDAFYGYTF	TGTGCCAGCAGCTTCGGAGACGCTTTCTATGGCTACACCTTC
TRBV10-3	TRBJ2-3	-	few	CAIRSTDTQYF	TGTGCCATCAGGAGCACAGATACGCAGTATTTT
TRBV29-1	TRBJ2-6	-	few	CSVAQGQSSGANVLTF	TGCAGCGTTGCGCAGGGGCAGTCCTCTGGGGCCAACGTCCTGACTTTC
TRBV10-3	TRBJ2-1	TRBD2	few	CAISVAGGPNEQFF	TGTGCCATCAGTGTCGCGGGGGGGCCTAATGAGCAGTTCTTC
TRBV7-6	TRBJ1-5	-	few	CASSLGASNNQPQHF	TGTGCCAGCAGCTTAGGGGCCAGTAACAATCAGCCCCAGCATTTT
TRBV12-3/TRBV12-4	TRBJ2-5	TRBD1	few	CASRSGTGEETQYF	TGTGCCAGCAGATCTGGGACAGGAGAAGAGACCCAGTACTTC
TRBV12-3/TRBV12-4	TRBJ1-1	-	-	CASSSGPDGEAFF	TGTGCCAGCAGTTCTGGGCCTGATGGTGAAGCTTTCTTT
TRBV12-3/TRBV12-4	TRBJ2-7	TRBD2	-	CDSSWFGGGPYEQYF	TGTGACAGCAGTTGGTTTGGCGGGGGACCCTACGAGCAGTACTTC
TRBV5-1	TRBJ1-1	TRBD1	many	CASSTGQGNTEAFF	TGCGCCAGCAGCACCGGACAGGGTAACACTGAAGCTTTCTTT
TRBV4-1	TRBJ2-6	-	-	CASSLRAPGVDSGANVLTF	TGCGCCAGCAGCCTTAGGGCTCCAGGGGTCGACTCTGGGGCCAACGTCCTGACTTTC
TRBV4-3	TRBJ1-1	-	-	CASSQDKRAKAFF	TGCGCCAGCAGCCAAGATAAGCGTGCGAAAGCTTTCTTT
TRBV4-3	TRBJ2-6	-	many	CASSQDLGSGANVLTF	TGCGCCAGCAGCCAAGATCTTGGGTCTGGGGCCAACGTCCTGACTTTC
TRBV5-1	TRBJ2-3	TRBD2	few	CASSLGVAGTSTDTQYF	TGCGCCAGCAGCTTGGGGGTAGCGGGAACGAGCACAGATACGCAGTATTTT
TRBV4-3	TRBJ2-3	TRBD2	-	CASSQAPPAGRPMTQYF	TGCGCCAGCAGCCAAGCCCCCCCAGCGGGGCGCCCAATGACGCAGTATTTT
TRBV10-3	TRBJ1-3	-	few	CAISESNPFSGNTIYF	TGTGCCATCAGTGAGTCAAACCCATTCTCTGGAAACACCATATATTTT
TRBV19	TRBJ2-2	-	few	CASSIRHPNTGELFF	TGTGCCAGTAGTATAAGACACCCGAACACCGGGGAGCTGTTTTTT
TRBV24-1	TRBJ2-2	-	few	CATSDLTDTGELFF	TGTGCCACCAGTGATTTGACGGACACCGGGGAGCTGTTTTTT
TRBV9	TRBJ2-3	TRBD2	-	CASSGGLAGGWDTQYF	TGTGCCAGCAGCGGTGGTCTAGCGGGGGGGTGGGATACGCAGTATTTT
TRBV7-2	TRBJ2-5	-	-	CASSFGGPKKTQYF	TGTGCCAGCAGCTTCGGGGGGCCGAAAAAGACCCAGTACTTC
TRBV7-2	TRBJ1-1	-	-	CASSPPYTEAFF	TGTGCCAGCAGCCCACCGTACACTGAAGCTTTCTTT
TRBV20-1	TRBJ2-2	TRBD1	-	CSARGQGALGGELFF	TGCAGTGCCCGAGGACAGGGGGCTCTTGGCGGGGAGCTGTTTTTT
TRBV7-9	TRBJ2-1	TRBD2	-	CASSSIQRGSNEQFF	TGTGCCAGCAGCTCAATTCAGCGGGGGAGCAATGAGCAGTTCTTC
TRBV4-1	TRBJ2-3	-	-	CASSQDLYREGTDTQYF	TGCGCCAGCAGCCAAGATCTTTACAGGGAGGGCACAGATACGCAGTATTTT
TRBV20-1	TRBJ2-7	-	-	CSAQAGAGSYEQYF	TGCAGTGCCCAAGCAGGGGCGGGGTCCTACGAGCAGTACTTC
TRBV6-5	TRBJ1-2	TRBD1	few	CASSKGAQGYGYTF	TGTGCCAGCAGTAAGGGGGCGCAGGGCTATGGCTACACCTTC
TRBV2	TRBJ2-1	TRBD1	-	CASTEHPTGVSYNEQFF	TGTGCCAGCACTGAGCACCCTACAGGGGTTTCCTACAATGAGCAGTTCTTC
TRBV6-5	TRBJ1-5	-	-	CASSYPDRYSNQPQHF	TGTGCCAGCAGTTACCCCGACAGATATAGCAATCAGCCCCAGCATTTT
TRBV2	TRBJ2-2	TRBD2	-	CASGPWSGGLPAGELFF	TGTGCCAGTGGGCCATGGAGCGGGGGTTTACCGGCCGGGGAGCTGTTTTTT
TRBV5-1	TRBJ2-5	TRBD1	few	CASSPRQGTRETQYF	TGCGCCAGCAGCCCACGACAGGGGACCCGGGAGACCCAGTACTTC